The clone carrying this T cell receptor (beta chain) was seen just once. Germline is not matched at one junction end, which may reflect a read error. The PCR was carried out with 60 Vbeta primers and 13 Jbeta primers. The assay was immunoSEQ multiplex PCR, and TCRdb's table has in-frame clones only and misses some. The repertoire holds about 160,000 clones, with approximately 80% as singletons. The record originates from a study of cytomegalovirus exposure and HLA in healthy donors. The CDR3 spans 15 residues. CDR1 and CDR2 from the germline V gene are SEHNR and FQNEAQ (reference sequence). This receptor was taken from a male donor in good health and CMV-seropositive. This chain joins TRBV7-9 and TRBJ1-2; a weak D match, TRBD1 (5 bases). Sequencing was carried out using PBMCs. The chain's CDR3 is CSSSSSGTTFSGYTF. In DNA form, the CDR3 reads TGTTCCAGCAGCTCCTCCGGGACTACGTTCTCTGGCTACACCTTC.